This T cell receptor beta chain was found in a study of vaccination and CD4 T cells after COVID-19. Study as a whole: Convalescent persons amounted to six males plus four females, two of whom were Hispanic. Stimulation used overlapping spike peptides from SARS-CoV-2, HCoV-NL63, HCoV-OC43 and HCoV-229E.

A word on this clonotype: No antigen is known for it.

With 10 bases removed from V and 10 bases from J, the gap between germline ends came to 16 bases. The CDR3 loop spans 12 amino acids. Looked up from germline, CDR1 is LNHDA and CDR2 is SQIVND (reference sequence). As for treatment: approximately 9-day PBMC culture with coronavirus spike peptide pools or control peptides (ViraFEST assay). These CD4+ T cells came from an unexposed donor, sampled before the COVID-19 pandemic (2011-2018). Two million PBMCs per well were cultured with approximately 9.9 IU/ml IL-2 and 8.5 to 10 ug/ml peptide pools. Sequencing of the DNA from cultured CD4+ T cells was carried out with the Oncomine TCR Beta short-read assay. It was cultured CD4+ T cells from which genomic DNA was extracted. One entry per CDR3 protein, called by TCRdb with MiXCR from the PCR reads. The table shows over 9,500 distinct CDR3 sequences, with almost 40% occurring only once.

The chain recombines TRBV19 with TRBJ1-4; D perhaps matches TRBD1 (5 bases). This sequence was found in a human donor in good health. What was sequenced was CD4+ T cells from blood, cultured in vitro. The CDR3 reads CATQQGGGKLFF. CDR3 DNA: TGTGCCACCCAGCAGGGAGGTGGAAAACTGTTTTTT.